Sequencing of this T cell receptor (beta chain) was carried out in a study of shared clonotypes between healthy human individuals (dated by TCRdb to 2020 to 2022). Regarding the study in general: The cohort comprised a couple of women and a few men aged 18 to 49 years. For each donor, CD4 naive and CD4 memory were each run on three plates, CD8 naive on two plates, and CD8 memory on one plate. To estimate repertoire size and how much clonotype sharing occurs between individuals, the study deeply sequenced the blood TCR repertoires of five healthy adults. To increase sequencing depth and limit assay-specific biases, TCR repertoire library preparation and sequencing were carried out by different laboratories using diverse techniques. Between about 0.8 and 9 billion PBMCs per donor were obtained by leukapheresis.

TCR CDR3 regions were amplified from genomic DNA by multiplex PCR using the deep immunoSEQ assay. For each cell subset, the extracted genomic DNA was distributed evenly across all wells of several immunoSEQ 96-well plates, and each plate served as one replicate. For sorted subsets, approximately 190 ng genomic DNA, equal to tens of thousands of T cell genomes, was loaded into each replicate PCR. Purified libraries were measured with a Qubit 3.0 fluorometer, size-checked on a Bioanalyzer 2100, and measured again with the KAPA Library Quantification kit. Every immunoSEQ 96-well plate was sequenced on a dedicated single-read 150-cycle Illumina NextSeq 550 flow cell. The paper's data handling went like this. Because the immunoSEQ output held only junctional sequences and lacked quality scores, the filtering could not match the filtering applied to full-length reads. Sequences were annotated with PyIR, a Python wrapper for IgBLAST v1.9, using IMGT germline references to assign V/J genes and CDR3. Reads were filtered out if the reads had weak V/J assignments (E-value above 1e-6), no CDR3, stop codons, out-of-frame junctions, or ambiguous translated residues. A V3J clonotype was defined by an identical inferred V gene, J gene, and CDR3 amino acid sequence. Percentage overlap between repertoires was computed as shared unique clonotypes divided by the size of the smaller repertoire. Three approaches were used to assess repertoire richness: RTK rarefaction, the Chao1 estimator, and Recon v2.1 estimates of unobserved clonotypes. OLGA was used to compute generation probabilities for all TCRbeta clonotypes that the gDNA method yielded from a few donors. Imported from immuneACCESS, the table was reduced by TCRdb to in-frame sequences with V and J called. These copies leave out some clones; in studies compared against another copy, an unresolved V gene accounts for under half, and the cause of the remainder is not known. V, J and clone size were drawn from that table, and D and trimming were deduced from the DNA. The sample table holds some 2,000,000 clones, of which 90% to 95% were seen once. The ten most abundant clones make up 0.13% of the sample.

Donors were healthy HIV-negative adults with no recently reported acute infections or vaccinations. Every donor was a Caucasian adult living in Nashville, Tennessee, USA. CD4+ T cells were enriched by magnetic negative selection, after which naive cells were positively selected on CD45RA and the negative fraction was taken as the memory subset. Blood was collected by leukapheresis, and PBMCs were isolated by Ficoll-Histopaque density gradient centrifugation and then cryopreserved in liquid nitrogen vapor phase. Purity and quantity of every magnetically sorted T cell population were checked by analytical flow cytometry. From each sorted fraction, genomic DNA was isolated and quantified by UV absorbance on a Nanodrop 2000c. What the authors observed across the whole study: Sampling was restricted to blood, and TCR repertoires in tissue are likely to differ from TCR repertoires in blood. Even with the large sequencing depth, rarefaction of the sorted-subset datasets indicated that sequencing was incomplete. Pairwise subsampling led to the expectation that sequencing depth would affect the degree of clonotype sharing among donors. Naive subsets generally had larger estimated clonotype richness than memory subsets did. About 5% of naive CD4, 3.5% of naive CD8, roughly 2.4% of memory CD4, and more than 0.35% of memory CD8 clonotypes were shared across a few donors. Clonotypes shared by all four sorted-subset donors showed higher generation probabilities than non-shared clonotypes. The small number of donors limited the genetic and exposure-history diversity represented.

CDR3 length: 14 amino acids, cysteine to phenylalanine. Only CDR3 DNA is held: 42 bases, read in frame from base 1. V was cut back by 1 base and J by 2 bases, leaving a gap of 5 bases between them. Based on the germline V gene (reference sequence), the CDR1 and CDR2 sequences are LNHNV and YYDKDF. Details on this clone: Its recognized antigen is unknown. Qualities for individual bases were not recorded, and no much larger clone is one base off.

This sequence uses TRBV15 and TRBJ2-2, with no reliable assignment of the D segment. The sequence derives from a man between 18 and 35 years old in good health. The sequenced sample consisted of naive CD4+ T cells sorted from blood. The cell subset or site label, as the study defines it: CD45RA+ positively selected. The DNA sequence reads TGTGCCACCAGCAGAGTTCTAAACACCGGGGAGCTGTTTTTT. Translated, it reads CATSRVLNTGELFF.